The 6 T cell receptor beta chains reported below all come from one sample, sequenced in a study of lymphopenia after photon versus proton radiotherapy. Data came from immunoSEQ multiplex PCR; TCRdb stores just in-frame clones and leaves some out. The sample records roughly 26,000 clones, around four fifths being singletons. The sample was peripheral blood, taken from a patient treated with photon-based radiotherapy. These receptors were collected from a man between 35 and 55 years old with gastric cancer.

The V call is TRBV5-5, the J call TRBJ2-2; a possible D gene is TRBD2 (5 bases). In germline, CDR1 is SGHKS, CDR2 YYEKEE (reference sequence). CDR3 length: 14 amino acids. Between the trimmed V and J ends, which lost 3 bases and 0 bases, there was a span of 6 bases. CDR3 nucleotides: TGTGCCAGCAGCTCGGGGACGAACACCGGGGAGCTGTTTTTT. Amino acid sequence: CASSSGTNTGELFF.

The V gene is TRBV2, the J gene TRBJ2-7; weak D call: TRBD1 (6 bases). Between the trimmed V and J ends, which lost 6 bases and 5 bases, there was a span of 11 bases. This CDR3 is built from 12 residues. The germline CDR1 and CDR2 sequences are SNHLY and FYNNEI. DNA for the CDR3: TGTGCCAGCAGGGGACAAGCACACGAGCAGTACTTC. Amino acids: CASRGQAHEQYF.

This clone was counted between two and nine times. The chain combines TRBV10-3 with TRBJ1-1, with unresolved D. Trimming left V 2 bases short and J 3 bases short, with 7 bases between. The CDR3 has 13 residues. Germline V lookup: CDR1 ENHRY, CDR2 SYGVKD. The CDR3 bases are TGTGCCATCAGTGAGGGCCGACACACTGAAGCTTTCTTT. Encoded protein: CAISEGRHTEAFF.

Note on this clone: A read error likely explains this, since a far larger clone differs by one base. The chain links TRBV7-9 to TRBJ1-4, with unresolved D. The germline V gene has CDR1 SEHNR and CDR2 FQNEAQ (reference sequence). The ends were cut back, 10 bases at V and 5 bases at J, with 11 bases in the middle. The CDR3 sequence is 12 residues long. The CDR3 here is CAIMAGNEKLFF. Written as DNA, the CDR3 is TGTGCCATCATGGCGGGGAATGAAAAACTGTTTTTT.

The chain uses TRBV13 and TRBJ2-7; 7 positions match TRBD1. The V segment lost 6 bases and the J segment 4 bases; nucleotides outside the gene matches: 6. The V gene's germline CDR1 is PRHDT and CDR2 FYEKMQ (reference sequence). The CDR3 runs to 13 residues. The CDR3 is CASRRDSQYEQYF. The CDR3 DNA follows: TGTGCCAGCAGACGGGACAGCCAGTACGAGCAGTACTTC.

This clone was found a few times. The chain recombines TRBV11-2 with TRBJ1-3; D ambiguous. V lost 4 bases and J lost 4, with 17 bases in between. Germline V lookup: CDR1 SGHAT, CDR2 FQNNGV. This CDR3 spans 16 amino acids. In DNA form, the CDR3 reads TGTGCCAGCAGCTCCGACCTCCGGCCATCCGGAAACACCATATATTTT. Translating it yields CASSSDLRPSGNTIYF.